This T cell receptor beta chain comes out of a study of radiotherapy plus CTLA-4 blockade in lung cancer. Study-wide background: Objective responses emerged in under 20% of patients, and around 30% attained disease control.

Study-level findings and limits: In blood, early T cell clone dynamics reportedly predicted response best, together with interferon-beta.

Concerning this clone itself: The antigen is unknown.

The data were produced by immunoSEQ multiplex PCR, yet TCRdb's version contains in-frame clones alone and is incomplete. Counted here are about 51,000 clones, roughly 77% occurring once; the ten biggest clones make up 2.4%. Germline lookup yields CDR1 KGHSH and CDR2 LQKENI. J was trimmed by 8 bases and V by 6 bases; bases with no gene match: 7. The CDR3 extends over 14 amino acids. The source material was peripheral blood, sampled from a patient treated with radiotherapy plus ipilimumab. This TCR was sampled from a human donor with non-small cell lung cancer whose response to radiotherapy plus ipilimumab could not be evaluated. V gene TRBV18 combines with J gene TRBJ1-5; 10 bases are shared with TRBD1. CDR3 amino acids: CASSLGTGEKPQHF. CDR3 nucleotide sequence: TGTGCCAGCTCGCTCGGGACAGGGGAAAAGCCCCAGCATTTT.